Presented here are 26 T cell receptor beta chains from one specimen sequenced in a study of OX40 agonist ivuxolimab in advanced cancers. Sequencing was performed with immunoSEQ multiplex PCR; in TCRdb, only in-frame clones are kept and a portion is missing. The table includes tens of thousands of clones, 80% to 90% detected once. Sample: CD4+ or CD8+ T cells sorted from blood, taken in a trial of the OX40 agonist ivuxolimab. The receptors here all came from an adult with an advanced solid tumor such as melanoma, head and neck, liver or kidney cancer.

CDR3 nucleotide sequence: TGTGCCAGTCTGACGCAGGGGACTGCAACTAATGAAAAACTGTTTTTT. Protein product: CASLTQGTATNEKLFF. The chain recombines TRBV19 with TRBJ1-4, with D tentatively TRBD1 (6 bases). The germline CDR1 and CDR2 sequences are LNHDA and SQIVND (reference sequence). V lost 8 bases and J lost 0, with 16 bases in between. This CDR3 spans 16 amino acids.

The chain links TRBV6-5 to TRBJ2-7; 7 nucleotides match TRBD2. Looked up from germline, CDR1 is MNHEY and CDR2 is SVGAGI. The CDR3 sequence is 15 residues long. Trimming cost V 0 bases and J 2 bases; bases outside gene matches: 4. The CDR3 DNA is TGTGCCAGCAGTTACTCGTCAGCGGGAACCTACGAGCAGTACTTC. This encodes CASSYSSAGTYEQYF.

V usage is TRBV5-1 and J usage is TRBJ1-6, with D tentatively TRBD1 (5 bases). Trimming took off 4 bases at V and 3 bases at J, with 14 bases between the two ends. The CDR3 sequence is 16 residues long. CDR1 is SGHRS, CDR2 YFSETQ, per germline. The CDR3 DNA is TGCGCCAGCAGCCCTGGGGGTAGCCGCTATAATTCACCCCTCCACTTT. Its translation is CASSPGGSRYNSPLHF.

V usage is TRBV29-1 and J usage is TRBJ1-2; 11 nucleotides line up with TRBD1. The CDR3 runs 16 residues. V was pared by 3 bases and J by 4 bases, with 10 bases of the junction left unmatched. From germline, CDR1 is SQVTM and CDR2 ANQGSEA. The DNA of the CDR3 is TGCAGCGTTGACGGGGGACAGGGGGGTTTAGGCTATGGCTACACCTTC. This gives the protein CSVDGGQGGLGYGYTF.

The chain joins TRBV10-2 to TRBJ2-5, with D hard to call. Between the trimmed V and J ends, which lost 5 bases and 5 bases, there was a span of 12 bases. The CDR3 spans 13 residues. CDR1 and CDR2 from the germline V gene are WSHSY and SAAADI. CDR3 in amino acids: CASSLAAWETQYF. The CDR3 DNA sequence: TGCGCCAGCAGTCTCGCAGCGTGGGAGACCCAGTACTTC.

The chain recombines TRBV4-1 with TRBJ2-5; no clear D gene. CDR3 length equals 14 residues. Germline CDR1 is MGHRA and CDR2 is YSYEKL. V was shortened by 1 base and J by 2 bases, with 8 bases between the two germline ends. For the CDR3, the DNA is TGCGCCAGCAGCCAAGTTGGGATTCAAGAGACCCAGTACTTC. Residues: CASSQVGIQETQYF.

The chain uses TRBV19 and TRBJ2-7, with TRBD2 identical over 8 bases. Germline V CDR1 and CDR2: LNHDA, SQIVND (reference sequence). The CDR3 has 14 amino acids. V shed 5 bases and J 2 bases; nucleotides not matched to a gene: 5. The CDR3 reads CASSVAGGAYEQYF. For the CDR3, the DNA is TGTGCCAGTAGTGTGGCGGGAGGCGCCTACGAGCAGTACTTC.

This clone showed up just once. The sample has other DNA sequences that encode this CDR3 too. This chain links TRBV5-1 with TRBJ2-7; no definite D call. The CDR3 has 14 amino acids. Trimming left V 0 bases short and J 0 bases short, with 7 bases between. Germline V gene lookup returns CDR1 SGHRS and CDR2 YFSETQ. This CDR3 reads CASSLGPSSYEQYF. The CDR3 bases are TGCGCCAGCAGCTTGGGGCCCAGCTCCTACGAGCAGTACTTC. The whole variable domain, filled in from reference TRBV5-1 and TRBJ2-7, reads KAGVTQTPRYLIKTRGQQVTLSCSPISGHRSVSWYQQTPGQGLQFLFEYFSETQRNKGNFPGRFSGRQFSNSRSEMNVSTLELGDSALYLCASSLGPSSYEQYFGPGTRLTVT.

The rearrangement uses TRBV4-1 and TRBJ2-6; D gene uncertain. V shed 0 bases and J shed 4 bases, with 22 bases lying between them. The CDR3 extends over 20 amino acids. Germline CDR1 and CDR2: MGHRA and YSYEKL. The CDR3 nucleotides read TGCGCCAGCAGCCAAGAAAAGGCGCTCCCCCGTCTTGGAGGGGCCAACGTCCTGACTTTC. Residues: CASSQEKALPRLGGANVLTF.

The gene calls are TRBV7-3 and TRBJ2-3; the match to TRBD1 covers 10 bases. The V gene end was trimmed by 5 bases and the J gene end by 3 bases; junction bases not matched to a gene: 5. From germline, CDR1 is SGHTA and CDR2 FQGTGA. The CDR3 runs 15 residues. CDR3 sequence (DNA): TGTGCCAGCAGCCGGACAGGGGGAAGAACAGATACGCAGTATTTT. Protein product: CASSRTGGRTDTQYF.

The chain is built from TRBV18 and TRBJ2-7; perhaps TRBD1 as D (5 bases). The length of the CDR3 is 13 residues. V was clipped by 5 bases and J by 3 bases, with 11 bases between them. Germline lookup yields CDR1 KGHSH and CDR2 LQKENI. This CDR3 is CASSSATGYEQYF. The CDR3 DNA reads as TGTGCCAGCTCATCGGCTACAGGCTACGAGCAGTACTTC. Based on the CDR3 plus reference TRBV18 and TRBJ2-7, the full variable domain is NAGVMQNPRHLVRRRGQEARLRCSPMKGHSHVYWYRQLPEEGLKFMVYLQKENIIDESGMPKERFSAEFPKEGPSILRIQQVVRGDSAAYFCASSSATGYEQYFGPGTRLTVT.

The genes are TRBV29-1 and TRBJ1-2; 10 bases are a match to TRBD1. The CDR3 sequence is 13 residues long. The junction had 5 bases not matched to a gene; V was cut back by 7 bases and J by 3 bases. The V gene's germline CDR1 is SQVTM and CDR2 ANQGSEA. Written as DNA, the CDR3 is TGCAGCGGACAGGGGGCTGGAGACTATGGCTACACCTTC. This encodes CSGQGAGDYGYTF. Variable domain in full (rest from reference TRBV29-1 and TRBJ1-2): SAVISQKPSRDICQRGTSLTIQCQVDSQVTMMFWYRQQPGQSLTLIATANQGSEATYESGFVIDKFPISRPNLTFSTLTVSNMSPEDSSIYLCSGQGAGDYGYTFGSGTRLTVV.

The chain carries TRBV11-3 and TRBJ1-1; D possibly corresponds to TRBD1 (5 bases). Deletions cut 4 bases from V and 3 bases from J, with 6 bases between. This CDR3 spans 12 amino acids. Germline V gene lookup returns CDR1 SGHNT and CDR2 YENEEA. The CDR3 region is CASSSGDTEAFF. CDR3 sequence (DNA): TGTGCCAGCAGCTCGGGGGACACTGAAGCTTTCTTT.

This clone was counted once. V and J are TRBV30 and TRBJ2-3, with D hard to call. The CDR3 runs to 11 residues. Germline-derived CDR1 and CDR2 are GTSNPN and SVGIG (reference sequence). V was trimmed by 3 bases and J by 2 bases, leaving 3 bases between them. The DNA for the CDR3 is TGTGCCTGGAGCGCCACAGATACGCAGTATTTT. The encoded protein is CAWSATDTQYF.

V and J are TRBV27 and TRBJ2-2, with D possibly TRBD2 on 6 matching bases. Germline V lookup: CDR1 MNHEY, CDR2 SMNVEV (reference sequence). The ends were cut back, 7 bases at V and 1 base at J, with 16 bases in the middle. The length of the CDR3 is 16 residues. The CDR3 coding sequence is TGTGCCAGCAATAGGTGGGGGGAACAGAACACCGGGGAGCTGTTTTTT. It yields the protein CASNRWGEQNTGELFF.

The chain joins TRBV7-8 to TRBJ1-5, with 7 bases identical to TRBD1. CDR1 and CDR2 from the germline V gene are SGHVS and FQNEAQ. The CDR3 length is 17 residues. Trimming removed 2 bases from V and 5 bases from J; junction bases left unmatched: 12. The CDR3: CASSLSVPGQSHQPQHF. In nucleotides, the CDR3 is TGTGCCAGCAGCTTAAGCGTCCCGGGACAGTCACATCAGCCCCAGCATTTT.

This clone showed up just once. The chain links TRBV2 to TRBJ2-7; D is uncertain. Trimming removed 4 bases at V and 5 bases at J, with 6 bases between. CDR1 SNHLY and CDR2 FYNNEI come from the germline V gene. CDR3 length: 11 residues. The CDR3 loop reads CASSGYNEQYF. Here the CDR3 DNA reads TGTGCCAGCAGTGGGTATAACGAGCAGTACTTC.

This chain links TRBV5-6 with TRBJ2-1; tentative D call: TRBD2 (5 bases). The CDR3 has 14 residues. Germline-derived CDR1 and CDR2 are SGHDT and YYEEEE. V was trimmed by 6 bases and J by 6 bases, leaving 16 bases between them. CDR3 sequence reads: CASTSDVARNEQFF. In DNA form, the CDR3 reads TGTGCCAGCACCTCGGACGTAGCGCGCAATGAGCAGTTCTTC.

The rearrangement links TRBV18 to TRBJ2-2; no clear D. V lost 2 bases and J 7 bases, leaving 11 bases between the germline ends. This CDR3 region has 14 residues. Germline-derived CDR1 and CDR2 are KGHSH and LQKENI. The CDR3 reads CASSPLERHGELFF. CDR3 nucleotide sequence: TGTGCCAGCTCACCATTGGAGCGTCACGGGGAGCTGTTTTTT.

The chain employs TRBV18 and TRBJ1-1; 7 bases are shared with TRBD1. V was pared by 6 bases and J by 0 bases, with 7 bases of the junction left unmatched. This CDR3 region has 15 residues. Looked up from germline, CDR1 is KGHSH and CDR2 is LQKENI. The CDR3 DNA reads TGTGCCAGCTCTCCGGGACAGAGCATGAACACTGAAGCTTTCTTT. Translated: CASSPGQSMNTEAFF.

V is TRBV15 and J is TRBJ2-3; no firm D call. Germline loops: CDR1 LNHNV, CDR2 YYDKDF (reference sequence). Trimming stripped 3 bases from V and 0 bases from J, with 19 bases between. This CDR3 comprises 18 residues. As DNA, the CDR3 is TGTGCCACCAGCAGTACTTTTTTTAATCTACGCAGCACAGATACGCAGTATTTT. Protein sequence: CATSSTFFNLRSTDTQYF.

J is TRBJ2-3 and V is TRBV2, with 9 positions matching TRBD2. There are 16 residues in the CDR3. The junction had 7 bases not matched to a gene; V was cut back by 4 bases and J by 2 bases. Per the germline V gene, CDR1 is SNHLY and CDR2 is FYNNEI. CDR3 sequence: CASSAAIAGATDTQYF. The CDR3, as DNA: TGTGCCAGCAGTGCGGCAATAGCGGGGGCCACAGATACGCAGTATTTT. Based on the CDR3 plus reference TRBV2 and TRBJ2-3, the full variable domain is EPEVTQTPSHQVTQMGQEVILRCVPISNHLYFYWYRQILGQKVEFLVSFYNNEISEKSEIFDDQFSVERPDGSNFTLKIRSTKLEDSAMYFCASSAAIAGATDTQYFGPGTRLTVL.

The V gene is TRBV5-1, the J gene TRBJ2-1; 11 nucleotides align to TRBD2. CDR3 size: 20 residues. Per germline, CDR1 SGHRS and CDR2 YFSETQ. V shed 4 bases, J shed 0 bases, and the junction held 15 bases outside the gene matches. The CDR3 DNA sequence: TGCGCCAGCAGCAGAACTTCGGGACTAGCGGAGCCCAGCTCCTACAATGAGCAGTTCTTC. Protein sequence: CASSRTSGLAEPSSYNEQFF. The full variable domain, rest sourced from reference TRBV5-1 and TRBJ2-1, is KAGVTQTPRYLIKTRGQQVTLSCSPISGHRSVSWYQQTPGQGLQFLFEYFSETQRNKGNFPGRFSGRQFSNSRSEMNVSTLELGDSALYLCASSRTSGLAEPSSYNEQFFGPGTRLTVL.

The chain carries TRBV9 and TRBJ2-2; 8 positions agree with TRBD2. This CDR3 spans 17 amino acids. CDR1 is SGDLS, CDR2 YYNGEE, per germline. V lost 4 bases and J lost 0; bases outside the gene matches: 8. The CDR3 here is CASSSLGLAANTGELFF. The CDR3, as DNA: TGTGCCAGCAGCTCTCTCGGACTAGCCGCGAACACCGGGGAGCTGTTTTTT.

The chain couples TRBV2 to TRBJ1-5; 9 bases agree with TRBD1. The CDR3 loop spans 18 amino acids. V shed 5 bases and J 0 bases; nucleotides not matched to a gene: 11. The germline V gene encodes CDR1 SNHLY and CDR2 FYNNEI. CDR3 sequence reads: CASSKGQGMGFSNQPQHF. In nucleotides, the CDR3 is TGTGCCAGCAGTAAGGGACAGGGAATGGGGTTTAGCAATCAGCCCCAGCATTTT.

The chain couples TRBV18 to TRBJ1-6; D gene uncertain. The CDR3 is 15 residues long. Trimming took 1 base from V and 9 from J, leaving 13 bases between them. CDR1 KGHSH and CDR2 LQKENI come from the germline V gene. This chain's CDR3 is CASSPLSDPSSPLHF. The CDR3 DNA sequence: TGTGCCAGCTCACCACTGAGCGACCCCAGTTCACCCCTCCACTTT. Full variable domain (remainder filled in from reference TRBV18 and TRBJ1-6): NAGVMQNPRHLVRRRGQEARLRCSPMKGHSHVYWYRQLPEEGLKFMVYLQKENIIDESGMPKERFSAEFPKEGPSILRIQQVVRGDSAAYFCASSPLSDPSSPLHFGNGTRLTVT.